This record looks at one T cell receptor (beta chain) sequence and its context. Its antigen remains undetermined. Within one base of it there is no much larger clone, and no base qualities were kept. The sample comes from a study of T cell repertoires in cytomegalovirus infection (dated by TCRdb to the late 2010s). The study in broad terms: Peptide stimulations targeted recently identified HLA-C-restricted CMV epitopes, whose presentation resists viral immunomodulation, together with well-studied HLA-B-restricted epitopes. Donor HLA type was relevant to the analysis, because carriage of CMV infection together with the matching HLA type was indicated by public TCR beta signatures.

Beyond this particular receptor, the publication reports: Carriers of CMV infection plus the relevant HLA type were discriminated by the cumulative frequency of public TCR beta family members in the study cohort and in an independent approximately 360-donor cohort. The ex vivo response was dominated by HLA-C-restricted CMV-specific TCR beta clonotypes, which also provided the single most frequent clonotype in two of eight donors.

According to the study, the label for this sample's treatment or condition signals: in vitro stimulation with specific CMV peptide epitopes to enrich CMV-specific T cells. Sequencing was carried out with an Illumina HiSeq 1500. Starting from the raw public reads, TCRdb applied fastp trimming at Q25, assembled clones with MiXCR and retained in-frame beta chains. Under each unique CDR3 protein, matching rows form one entry showing the most common genes and DNA. This sample holds hundreds of thousands of distinct CDR3 sequences; approximately 46% were observed only once. The ten largest clones represent roughly two fifths of the sample. The sequence derives from a human donor in good health (CMV status not recorded). Some clones in this sample may be carry-over from other donors' samples. This specimen was cultured PBMCs, taken from culture after CMV antigen stimulation.

The CDR3 sequence is CASRIQLYSYEQYF. The nucleotide sequence is given as TGTGCCAGCAGGATACAGTTATACTCCTACGAGCAGTACTTC. This chain is built from TRBV27 and TRBJ2-7; the D gene cannot be named for sure. Taken from the germline V gene (reference sequence), the CDR1 and CDR2 loops are MNHEY and SMNVEV. CDR3 length: 14 amino acids, cysteine to phenylalanine. The kept DNA is CDR3 alone, 42 bases in frame from the first base. V is shortened by 6 bases, J by 0 bases, and the region joining them spans 12 bases.